Sequencing of this T cell receptor beta chain was carried out in a study of early T cells in non-severe SARS-CoV-2 infection. TCRdb recomputed calls from the 5' RACE reads with MiXCR, one row per CDR3 protein. In the table there are some 31,000 distinct CDR3 sequences, more than 4.5% of which are singletons. This CDR3 spans 13 amino acids. Trimming took off 5 bases at V and 1 base at J, with 8 bases between the two ends. The chain uses TRBV12-3 or TRBV12-4 and TRBJ2-5, with unresolved D. The TCR originated in an adult who was a healthcare worker with PCR-confirmed SARS-CoV-2 infection or an uninfected control (not recorded which). The sample taken for sequencing was whole blood. CDR3 coding DNA: TGTGCCAGCAGTAAGCGCGTCCAAGAGACCCAGTACTTC. This gives the protein CASSKRVQETQYF.